Reported below is one T cell receptor (beta chain). Selected positively for CCR7 and CD45RO-negative, naive CD8 cells excluded terminally differentiated effector memory CD45RA+ cells. The data originate from a study of shared clonotypes between healthy human individuals. V was trimmed by 6 bases and J by 1 base, leaving 12 bases between them. Germline V gives CDR1 WSHSY, CDR2 SAAADI. The CDR3 covers 14 residues. Only in-frame clones appear in the TCRdb table, and some are missing; sequencing was by immunoSEQ multiplex PCR. The repertoire consists of more than 2 million clones, with about 95% occurring once and the leading ten covering more than 0.95%.

The source of this sequence is a man aged 18 to 29 in good health. The sample was naive CD8+ T cells sorted from blood. V usage is TRBV10-2 and J usage is TRBJ1-1, with D perhaps TRBD1 (6 bases). The CDR3 nucleotides read TGCGCCAGCAGGGCCGGACAGACGAACACTGAAGCTTTCTTT. Translating it yields CASRAGQTNTEAFF.